A single sample gave rise to the 4 T cell receptor beta chains below, sequenced in a study of T-cell reconstitution after alpha-beta-depleted transplantation in children. Preparing the TCRbeta library involved the use of unique molecular identifiers. Each CDR3 protein gets one entry after TCRdb re-called the PCR reads with MiXCR. Of about a million distinct CDR3 sequences in the sample, roughly 29% were seen once. Sequencing was performed on PBMCs, mostly from graft donor cells, taken 360 days after TCRalphabeta/CD19-depleted stem cell transplant. The receptors were gathered from a boy under two years old who had a stem cell transplant for SCID, so the T cells may come from the graft donor.

This clonotype was counted only a few times. The J gene is TRBJ2-2, the V gene TRBV12-3 or TRBV12-4; no clear D. The CDR3 is 14 amino acids. V lost 2 bases and J 5 bases, leaving 9 bases between the germline ends. The CDR3 DNA is TGTGCCAGCAGTTTAAGTAGTATGACCGGGGAGCTGTTTTTT. Translation: CASSLSSMTGELFF.

The V call is TRBV9, the J call TRBJ2-1; TRBD2 might be the D (6 bases). The CDR3 extends over 17 amino acids. CDR1 SGDLS and CDR2 YYNGEE come from the germline V gene. Trimming took 4 bases from V and 0 from J, leaving 17 bases between them. CDR3 loop: CASSPSGLASSYNEQFF. CDR3 coding DNA: TGTGCCAGCAGCCCATCGGGTCTAGCGTCCTCCTACAATGAGCAGTTCTTC.

This clonotype came up a few times. The rearrangement joins TRBV12-3 or TRBV12-4 to TRBJ2-1, with D hard to call. CDR3 length: 12 residues. Trimming left V 7 bases short and J 7 bases short, with 11 bases between. CDR3: CASTRSRNEQFF. DNA for the CDR3: TGTGCCAGCACCCGCAGCAGGAATGAGCAGTTCTTC.

The chain joins TRBV20-1 to TRBJ1-1, with D unresolved. V was shortened by 5 bases and J by 10 bases, with 20 bases between the two germline ends. Germline loops: CDR1 DFQATT, CDR2 SNEGSKA (reference sequence). The CDR3 extends over 13 amino acids. DNA for the CDR3: TGCAGTGCTCAAAGTTCCGAGTCGCCCTTAGCTTTCTTT. Translated, it gives CSAQSSESPLAFF.